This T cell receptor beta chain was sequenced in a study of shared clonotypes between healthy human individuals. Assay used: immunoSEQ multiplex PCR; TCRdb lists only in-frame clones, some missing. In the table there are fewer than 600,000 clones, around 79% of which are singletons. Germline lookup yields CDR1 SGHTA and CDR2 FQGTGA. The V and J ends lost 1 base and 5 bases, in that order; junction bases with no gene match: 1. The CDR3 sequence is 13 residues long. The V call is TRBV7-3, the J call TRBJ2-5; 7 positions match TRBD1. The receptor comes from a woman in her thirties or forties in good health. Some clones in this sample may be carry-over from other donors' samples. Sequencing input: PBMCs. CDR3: CASSLNRGETQYF. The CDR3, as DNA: TGTGCCAGCAGCTTAAACAGGGGCGAGACCCAGTACTTC.